The 5 T cell receptor beta chains in this list originate from one sample, sequenced in a study of shared clonotypes between healthy human individuals. The repertoire was sequenced with immunoSEQ multiplex PCR; TCRdb's copy has only in-frame clones and lacks some. Of nearly 2 million clones listed, just under 95% are singletons. The naive CD8 fraction comprised CD45RO-negative cells positively selected for CCR7 and excluded terminally differentiated effector memory CD45RA+ cells. Sequencing was performed on naive CD8+ T cells sorted from blood. The receptors shown here come from a man between 18 and 29 years old in good health.

This clone was seen a single time. V and J are TRBV27 and TRBJ2-7; 10 bases are shared with TRBD2. This CDR3 spans 19 amino acids. V was pared by 10 bases and J by 0 bases, with 21 bases of the junction left unmatched. Per the germline V gene, CDR1 is MNHEY and CDR2 is SMNVEV (reference sequence). The DNA of the CDR3 is TGTGCCACCTCAAGGGTTCGGACTAGCGGCGGCGGGAGCTCCTACGAGCAGTACTTC. Protein product: CATSRVRTSGGGSSYEQYF.

V is TRBV9 and J is TRBJ2-3, with TRBD2 identical over 13 bases. The V gene end was trimmed by 3 bases and the J gene end by 5 bases; junction bases not matched to a gene: 6. CDR1 SGDLS and CDR2 YYNGEE come from the germline V gene. The CDR3 is 16 amino acids. In DNA, the CDR3 is TGTGCCAGCAGCGACGGACTAGCGGGGGTATTAGATACGCAGTATTTT. It specifies CASSDGLAGVLDTQYF.

The chain carries TRBV27 and TRBJ1-1, with D possibly being TRBD1 (5 bases). V was trimmed by 2 bases and J by 0 bases, leaving 10 bases between them. Germline CDR1 MNHEY, CDR2 SMNVEV (reference sequence). CDR3 size: 15 residues. The CDR3 nucleotides read TGTGCCAGCAGTTTAAGGGGCAGGGTGAACACTGAAGCTTTCTTT. Translated, it gives CASSLRGRVNTEAFF.

The J gene is TRBJ2-7, the V gene TRBV7-9; 7 bases fit TRBD1. This CDR3 contains 14 residues. Trimming took 6 bases from V and 0 from J; bases not matched to a gene: 5. The germline gives CDR1 SEHNR, CDR2 FQNEAQ (reference sequence). CDR3 amino acids: CASRETGSSYEQYF. The CDR3 DNA reads as TGTGCCAGCAGGGAGACAGGGAGCTCCTACGAGCAGTACTTC.

This chain uses TRBV7-6 with TRBJ2-1; TRBD2 matches 8 bases. Germline V CDR1 and CDR2: SGHVS, FNYEAQ. The CDR3 loop spans 16 amino acids. The ends lost 2 bases at V and 0 bases at J; junction bases unmatched: 3. CDR3 amino acids: CASSLLAGYSYNEQFF. In DNA, the CDR3 is TGTGCCAGCAGCTTACTAGCGGGTTACTCCTACAATGAGCAGTTCTTC.